This T cell receptor beta chain is drawn from a study of regulatory T cells in long-lasting Graves disease. Germline CDR1 and CDR2: SGHAT and FQNNGV. After removal of 4 bases from V and 5 bases from J, the junction contained 6 bases not matched to a gene. This CDR3 region has 17 residues. In this sample, this clonotype turned up a few times. Time point specified: persistent/refractory GD, antithyroid drugs over 5 years with positive TRAb. Extracted RNA from PBMCs served as the source of the TCR library. According to the study, TCR beta libraries were built with iRepertoire HTBI primers and CDR3-region Arm-PCR. A single record per CDR3 protein comes from TCRdb applying MiXCR to the multiplex PCR reads. The table has fewer than 450,000 distinct CDR3 sequences, around 20% seen once; the top ten hold roughly 20%.

The V call is TRBV11-2, the J call TRBJ2-2; 14 bases agree with TRBD2. This clonotype originated in a female donor with Graves disease. The input for sequencing was peripheral blood mononuclear cells (PBMCs), taken when the disease was refractory, from a patient treated with antithyroid drugs. The DNA of the CDR3 is TGTGCCAGCAGCTCGGGACTAGCGGGAGCATTGACCGGGGAGCTGTTTTTT. It codes for CASSSGLAGALTGELFF.